This TCR beta chain comes out of a study of blood T cell repertoires in COVID-19. Study details: Both acute and convalescent COVID-19 samples were obtained from the United States, Italy and Spain. PBMCs, B-cell-depleted T cells, or T cells provided the cDNA or gDNA that made up the material.

Repertoires were generated with immunoSEQ multiplex PCR, while TCRdb's copy carries only in-frame clones and drops some. The profile covers roughly 250,000 clones, with around 84% appearing a single time and about 1.5% taken by the ten largest. Resolution of symptoms, clearance, or two negative PCRs was present in recovered Cohort 3 donors. This CDR3 contains 14 residues. Trimming removed 6 bases at V and 5 bases at J, with 16 bases between. CDR1 is MNHEY and CDR2 is SVGAGI in the germline V gene. The sequenced sample was PBMCs or T cells enriched from blood (not recorded which). The V gene is TRBV6-5, the J gene TRBJ1-1, with D possibly being TRBD1 (5 bases). The clonotype was recovered from a woman between 50 and 59 years old who had recovered from COVID-19. The CDR3 protein is CASSAGLRETEAFF. CDR3 bases: TGTGCCAGCAGCGCGGGACTTAGGGAAACTGAAGCTTTCTTT.